Listed here are 27 T cell receptor beta chains from one sample, sequenced in a study of glioma-infiltrating T cells after dendritic cell vaccination (dated by TCRdb to between 2015 and 2016). The intended sense of this specimen's time point label: after dendritic cell vaccination, including at tumor progression/relapse. The library relied on the immunoSEQ multiplex PCR assay. TCRdb obtained this table from immuneACCESS and retained in-frame rearrangements with V and J assigned. These tables miss some clones; where compared with another copy, unresolved V genes account for less than half of the shortfall, and the remainder is unexplained. The sample table lists more than 75,000 clones, roughly 80% of them with a count of one. 6% to 8.5% of the sample lies in the top ten. Sample: blood, taken after dendritic cell vaccination. All receptors come from a human donor with glioblastoma.

This sequence joins TRBV2 and TRBJ2-2, with TRBD1 identical over 8 bases. This CDR3 is 14 amino acids long. In germline, CDR1 is SNHLY, CDR2 FYNNEI. V trimming: 5 bases; J trimming: 4 bases; junction bases outside the gene matches: 3. CDR3 DNA: TGTGCCAGCAGTCGGACAGGGTTCACCGGGGAGCTGTTTTTT. Translation gives CASSRTGFTGELFF. Combining the CDR3 with reference TRBV2 and TRBJ2-2 gives the whole variable domain EPEVTQTPSHQVTQMGQEVILRCVPISNHLYFYWYRQILGQKVEFLVSFYNNEISEKSEIFDDQFSVERPDGSNFTLKIRSTKLEDSAMYFCASSRTGFTGELFFGEGSRLTVL.

The CDR3 spells CASSAEMTGGGYEKLFF. Here the CDR3 DNA reads TGTGCCAGCAGCGCGGAGATGACGGGGGGTGGCTATGAAAAACTGTTTTTT. The chain is built from TRBV5-5 and TRBJ1-4; weak D call: TRBD1 (5 bases). The CDR3 contains 17 residues. Trimming left V 4 bases short and J 6 bases short, with 22 bases between. Germline CDR1 SGHKS, CDR2 YYEKEE (reference sequence).

For this clone: Germline and junction disagree at one end, which may indicate a read error. The J gene is TRBJ1-2, the V gene TRBV18; the match to TRBD1 covers 7 bases. The CDR3 runs to 17 residues. The germline gives CDR1 KGHSH, CDR2 LQKENI. CDR3 protein: CASSPTAGRTGDAGFTF. The CDR3 region has the DNA TGTGCCAGCTCACCCACCGCAGGTAGAACAGGGGACGCAGGCTTCACCTTC.

The table lists this clone with a few counts. The chain recombines TRBV9 with TRBJ2-3, with 12 positions matching TRBD2. V lost 4 bases, J lost 2 bases, and 8 bases stayed unmatched. Germline CDR1 and CDR2: SGDLS and YYNGEE. This CDR3 comprises 17 residues. The CDR3 DNA reads as TGTGCCAGCAGCTCCCTTGGACTAGCGGGGCCCACAGATACGCAGTATTTT. It codes for CASSSLGLAGPTDTQYF.

The V call is TRBV5-1, the J call TRBJ1-1; 12 bases line up with TRBD1. The trim removed 0 bases at V and 5 bases at J, leaving 20 bases unmatched. The CDR3 loop spans 21 amino acids. Germline CDR1 reads SGHRS; CDR2 reads YFSETQ. In nucleotides, the CDR3 is TGCGCCAGCAGCTTGGGCTCTTGGTGGACAGAAGGGACAGGGGGCAATACTGAAGCTTTCTTT. It translates to CASSLGSWWTEGTGGNTEAFF.

This clone has a handful of counts. CDR3 protein: CASSLTGLINEKLFF. The CDR3 DNA reads as TGTGCCAGCAGTTTAACGGGACTTATTAATGAAAAACTGTTTTTT. V is TRBV2 and J is TRBJ1-4, with a possible D match to TRBD1 (5 bases). This CDR3 comprises 15 residues. Germline CDR1 and CDR2: SNHLY and FYNNEI. The germline V and J ends were trimmed by 5 bases and 4 bases, with 14 bases remaining between them.

The chain carries TRBV18 and TRBJ2-7; 7 positions agree with TRBD1. The CDR3 is made up of 16 amino acids. Per the germline V gene, CDR1 is KGHSH and CDR2 is LQKENI. The V segment lost 3 bases and the J segment 1 base; nucleotides outside the gene matches: 9. CDR3 region: CASSPYDREGSYEQYF. The DNA for the CDR3 is TGTGCCAGCTCACCGTACGACAGGGAAGGGTCCTACGAGCAGTACTTC.

This clone was seen only once. The chain uses TRBV2 and TRBJ1-2; D might be TRBD1 (5 bases). V was pared by 3 bases and J by 5 bases, with 13 bases between. Germline values: CDR1 SNHLY, CDR2 FYNNEI. This CDR3 comprises 14 residues. The CDR3 nucleotides are TGTGCCAGCAGTGAGGAGGGGACTATTTATGGCTACACCTTC. The encoded protein is CASSEEGTIYGYTF.

On this clone: At one boundary the junction diverges from the germline segment, which might be a read error. The rearrangement joins TRBV19 to TRBJ2-7; 7 positions agree with TRBD2. Looked up from germline, CDR1 is LNHDA and CDR2 is SQIVND (reference sequence). This CDR3 comprises 14 residues. CDR3 coding DNA: TGTGCCAGTAGTACAAGAAGCGGGGCCTACGGGCAGTACTTC. It encodes CASSTRSGAYGQYF. Complete variable domain (other parts from reference TRBV19 and TRBJ2-7): DGGITQSPKYLFRKEGQNVTLSCEQNLNHDAMYWYRQDPGQGLRLIYYSQIVNDFQKGDIAEGYSVSREKKESFPLTVTSAQKNPTAFYLCASSTRSGAYGQYFGPGTRLTVT.

V usage is TRBV19 and J usage is TRBJ1-3; TRBD1 matches 7 bases. The CDR3 covers 15 residues. V shed 5 bases, J shed 0 bases, and the junction held 4 bases outside the gene matches. Germline assignment: CDR1 LNHDA and CDR2 SQIVND (reference sequence). The CDR3 DNA follows: TGTGCCAGTAGTCGCCGGGACAGCTCTGGAAACACCATATATTTT. Its translation is CASSRRDSSGNTIYF. The variable domain in full, with the rest retrieved from reference TRBV19 and TRBJ1-3, is DGGITQSPKYLFRKEGQNVTLSCEQNLNHDAMYWYRQDPGQGLRLIYYSQIVNDFQKGDIAEGYSVSREKKESFPLTVTSAQKNPTAFYLCASSRRDSSGNTIYFGEGSWLTVV.

J is TRBJ1-2 and V is TRBV2, with D tentatively TRBD1 (6 bases). V was clipped by 4 bases and J by 6 bases, with 15 bases between them. CDR1 is SNHLY and CDR2 is FYNNEI in the germline V gene. The CDR3 is made up of 14 amino acids. The CDR3 protein is CASSGDDRRNGYTF. The CDR3 coding sequence is TGTGCCAGCAGTGGAGACGACAGGCGGAATGGCTACACCTTC.

The chain combines TRBV19 with TRBJ1-4; D not resolved. V was shortened by 6 bases and J by 5 bases, with 10 bases between the two germline ends. CDR1 is LNHDA and CDR2 is SQIVND in the germline V gene (reference sequence). This CDR3 spans 13 amino acids. The CDR3 sequence: CASSEQLNEKLFF. In nucleotides, the CDR3 is TGTGCCAGTAGCGAACAACTAAATGAAAAACTGTTTTTT.

The chain employs TRBV7-2 and TRBJ1-5; TRBD1 matches 7 bases. Germline V gene sequence: CDR1 SGHTA, CDR2 FQGNSA. CDR3 length: 14 amino acids. The ends lost 6 bases at V and 2 bases at J; junction bases unmatched: 4. CDR3 sequence reads: CASREGTGNQPQHF. In DNA form, the CDR3 reads TGTGCCAGCAGAGAGGGGACAGGCAATCAGCCCCAGCATTTT.

This clone was picked up one time. This chain connects TRBV6-5 to TRBJ1-6, with a tentative D call TRBD1 (5 bases). The CDR3 length is 14 residues. V was trimmed by 5 bases and J by 8 bases, leaving 13 bases between them. Per the germline V gene, CDR1 is MNHEY and CDR2 is SVGAGI. The CDR3 region has the DNA TGTGCCAGCAGTGAAATAGACAGTGATTCACCCCTCCACTTT. The encoded protein is CASSEIDSDSPLHF.

The chain joins TRBV6-6 to TRBJ1-2, with a possible D match to TRBD1 (6 bases). There are 14 residues in the CDR3. V lost 7 bases, J lost 7 bases, and 19 bases lay in between. Germline CDR1 reads MNHNY; CDR2 reads SVGAGI (reference sequence). In DNA form, the CDR3 reads TGTGCCAGCACCTCGGGGGGGGGCGGTCTTGGCTACACCTTC. Its protein product is CASTSGGGGLGYTF.

This rearrangement joins TRBV6-1 to TRBJ1-1; 8 nucleotides align to TRBD1. This CDR3 comprises 15 residues. J was trimmed by 3 bases and V by 7 bases; bases with no gene match: 10. Germline V CDR1 and CDR2: MNHNS, SASEGT. The CDR3 is CASNLPGGADTEAFF. The CDR3, as DNA: TGTGCCAGCAATCTCCCAGGGGGCGCGGACACTGAAGCTTTCTTT.

The chain couples TRBV15 to TRBJ2-2, with D possibly TRBD1 on 6 matching bases. Germline V gene data show CDR1 as LNHNV and CDR2 as YYDKDF (reference sequence). The CDR3 sequence is 16 residues long. V was trimmed by 0 bases and J by 2 bases, leaving 10 bases between them. This chain's CDR3 is CATSRDPGANTGELFF. CDR3 DNA sequence: TGTGCCACCAGCAGAGATCCAGGGGCCAACACCGGGGAGCTGTTTTTT. The whole variable domain, filled in from reference TRBV15 and TRBJ2-2, reads DAMVIQNPRYQVTQFGKPVTLSCSQTLNHNVMYWYQQKSSQAPKLLFHYYDKDFNNEADTPDNFQSRRPNTSFCFLDIRSPGLGDTAMYLCATSRDPGANTGELFFGEGSRLTVL.

This sequence joins TRBV1 and TRBJ1-2; the D segment call TRBD1 is taken from the table without a DNA check. TRBV1 is noted as a pseudogene. The CDR3 consists of 14 residues. The CDR3 bases are TGCACCAGCAGCGAAAACGGACAGGGTCAAGGCTACACCTTC. Protein product: CTSSENGQGQGYTF.

The CDR3 sequence: CASSEVGRPGTVDGYTF. Written as DNA, the CDR3 is TGTGCCAGCAGCGAGGTTGGACGCCCCGGGACAGTTGATGGCTACACCTTC. This chain joins TRBV9 and TRBJ1-2; 7 positions agree with TRBD1. The germline CDR1 and CDR2 sequences are SGDLS and YYNGEE. This CDR3 spans 17 amino acids. J lost 6 bases, V lost 3 bases, and 17 bases had no gene match.

The chain employs TRBV11-2 and TRBJ1-6, with TRBD1 matching 7 bases. The CDR3 is made up of 15 amino acids. With V trimmed by 3 bases and J by 10 bases, 9 bases remained unmatched. Germline V gene lookup returns CDR1 SGHAT and CDR2 FQNNGV. CDR3 in amino acids: CASSFLTTGRSPLHF. In DNA, the CDR3 is TGTGCCAGCAGCTTTCTCACGACAGGGCGATCACCCCTCCACTTT.

The rearrangement joins TRBV5-6 to TRBJ1-1; D gene uncertain. With 0 bases removed from V and 1 base from J, the gap between germline ends came to 7 bases. This CDR3 has 14 amino acids. From germline, CDR1 is SGHDT and CDR2 YYEEEE. The CDR3 sequence: CASSLDAGNTEAFF. The CDR3 DNA follows: TGTGCCAGCAGCTTGGATGCCGGGAACACTGAAGCTTTCTTT.

This sequence joins TRBV9 and TRBJ1-2, with a possible D match to TRBD1 (5 bases). Germline V CDR1 and CDR2: SGDLS, YYNGEE. The CDR3 length is 12 residues. Between the trimmed V and J ends, which lost 0 bases and 7 bases, there was a span of 7 bases. Here the CDR3 DNA reads TGTGCCAGCAGCGTAGGGGGGGGTGGCTACACCTTC. Amino acids: CASSVGGGGYTF.

The CDR3 DNA sequence: TGTGCCAGCAGCTTAGCGGGGACAGGGGACCCTGAAGCTTTCTTT. This sequence encodes CASSLAGTGDPEAFF. This chain joins TRBV7-9 and TRBJ1-1, with 10 bases identical to TRBD1. Losses at the gene ends were 0 bases for V and 6 bases for J; bases not matched to a gene: 4. The CDR3 covers 15 residues. Germline values: CDR1 SEHNR, CDR2 FQNEAQ (reference sequence).

This clone appeared a single time. V is TRBV5-1 and J is TRBJ2-5; possible D gene TRBD1, 6 bases. Per the germline V gene, CDR1 is SGHRS and CDR2 is YFSETQ. Trimming cost V 2 bases and J 1 base, with 12 bases left between them. This CDR3 has 15 residues. In DNA form, the CDR3 reads TGCGCCAGCAGCTTACAGGGCCCTCTCCAAGAGACCCAGTACTTC. Its translation: CASSLQGPLQETQYF.

The chain carries TRBV12-1 and TRBJ2-5; TRBD2 was called by the table and not checked on the DNA. TRBV12-1 is a pseudogene locus. The CDR3 consists of 17 residues. CDR3: CASSDTSWITVDETQYF. CDR3 coding DNA: TGTGCCAGCAGTGACACTAGCTGGATCACCGTCGACGAGACCCAGTACTTC.

This clone was seen just once. The same CDR3 can be traced to other DNA sequences in this sample. This sequence joins TRBV5-4 and TRBJ2-5, with no clear D. The germline V gene has CDR1 SGHNT and CDR2 YYREEE (reference sequence). Trimming stripped 4 bases from V and 1 base from J, with 8 bases between. This CDR3 is built from 13 residues. CDR3 nucleotides: TGTGCCAGCAGCAGCCCAGGCCAAGAGACCCAGTACTTC. It encodes CASSSPGQETQYF. The variable domain in full, completed from reference TRBV5-4 and TRBJ2-5, reads ETGVTQSPTHLIKTRGQQVTLRCSSQSGHNTVSWYQQALGQGPQFIFQYYREEENGRGNFPPRFSGLQFPNYSSELNVNALELDDSALYLCASSSPGQETQYFGPGTRLLVL.

The chain is built from TRBV11-3 and TRBJ2-1; TRBD2 agrees at 7 bases. Germline V gene data show CDR1 as SGHNT and CDR2 as YENEEA. The CDR3 has 15 residues. Trimming cost V 1 base and J 6 bases; bases outside gene matches: 6. The CDR3 nucleotides read TGTGCCAGCAGCTTAGGGCTAGCGGACCGCAATGAGCAGTTCTTC. It is translated as CASSLGLADRNEQFF.